This T cell receptor (beta chain) was obtained from a study of spatial heterogeneity in lung cancer. Background on the study: In the raw reads, each unique TCR and UMI combination was present more than ten times on average. General observations from the study: The number of expanded tumor alpha and beta chains correlated with mutation number.

Time point here: sample taken at primary tumor resection. TCRdb itself ran the 5' RACE reads through MiXCR, one entry per CDR3 protein. The table records 15,000 to 20,000 distinct CDR3 sequences, about 6.3% of them present only once. With regard to this clonotype: Antigen specificity is unknown. In a library made to pick up alpha chains, this beta chain is a stray read with a size that means little.

V shed 5 bases, J shed 4 bases, and the junction held 5 bases outside the gene matches. There are 14 residues in the CDR3. Germline CDR1 reads SGHVS; CDR2 reads FNYEAQ. The V and J genes are TRBV7-6 and TRBJ2-7, with 10 nucleotides matching TRBD1. The material was lung tumor tissue, obtained at surgery. This clonotype was obtained from a male donor with early-stage non-small cell lung cancer. The CDR3 loop reads CASSPGTGVYEQYF. DNA of the CDR3: TGTGCCAGCAGCCCCGGGACAGGGGTTTACGAGCAGTACTTC.